This T cell receptor (beta chain) was sequenced for a study of blood T cell repertoires in COVID-19. Trimming shortened V by 9 bases and J by 3 bases, and 12 bases separated the two germline ends. The CDR3 covers 13 residues. Germline CDR1 and CDR2: MGHDK and SYGVNS. The assay was immunoSEQ multiplex PCR, and TCRdb's table has in-frame clones only and misses some. The repertoire holds 200,000 or so clones, with 65% to 90% as singletons. The sequenced material came from peripheral blood. This sequence was found in an older man with acute or convalescent COVID-19. V usage is TRBV25-1 and J usage is TRBJ1-5; D may be TRBD1 (5 bases). The CDR3 DNA sequence: TGTGCCAGTGGGGGGGGAAACAATCAGCCCCAGCATTTT. Its translation: CASGGGNNQPQHF.